This T cell receptor (beta chain) was identified during a study of graft-versus-host responses after intestinal transplantation. Study context: Transplant types were multivisceral, liver-intestinal, or isolated intestinal.

Sequencing was performed with immunoSEQ multiplex PCR; in TCRdb, only in-frame clones are kept and a portion is missing. Of about 71,000 clones listed, about nine tenths are singletons. About this clone itself: The target antigen is unknown.

The TCR was taken from a human donor who received an intestinal transplant. Here the sequenced sample was unstimulated CD8+ T cells sorted from spleen or lymph node cells, taken before intestinal transplant.

The CDR3 region is CASSYSSDTQYF. The CDR3 DNA sequence: TGTGCCAGCAGTTATAGTTCCGATACGCAGTATTTT. The chain employs TRBV6-6 and TRBJ2-3; no reliable D call. Germline lookup yields CDR1 MNHNY and CDR2 SVGAGI (reference sequence). CDR3 length equals 12 residues. The germline V and J ends were trimmed by 3 bases and 6 bases, with 7 bases remaining between them.